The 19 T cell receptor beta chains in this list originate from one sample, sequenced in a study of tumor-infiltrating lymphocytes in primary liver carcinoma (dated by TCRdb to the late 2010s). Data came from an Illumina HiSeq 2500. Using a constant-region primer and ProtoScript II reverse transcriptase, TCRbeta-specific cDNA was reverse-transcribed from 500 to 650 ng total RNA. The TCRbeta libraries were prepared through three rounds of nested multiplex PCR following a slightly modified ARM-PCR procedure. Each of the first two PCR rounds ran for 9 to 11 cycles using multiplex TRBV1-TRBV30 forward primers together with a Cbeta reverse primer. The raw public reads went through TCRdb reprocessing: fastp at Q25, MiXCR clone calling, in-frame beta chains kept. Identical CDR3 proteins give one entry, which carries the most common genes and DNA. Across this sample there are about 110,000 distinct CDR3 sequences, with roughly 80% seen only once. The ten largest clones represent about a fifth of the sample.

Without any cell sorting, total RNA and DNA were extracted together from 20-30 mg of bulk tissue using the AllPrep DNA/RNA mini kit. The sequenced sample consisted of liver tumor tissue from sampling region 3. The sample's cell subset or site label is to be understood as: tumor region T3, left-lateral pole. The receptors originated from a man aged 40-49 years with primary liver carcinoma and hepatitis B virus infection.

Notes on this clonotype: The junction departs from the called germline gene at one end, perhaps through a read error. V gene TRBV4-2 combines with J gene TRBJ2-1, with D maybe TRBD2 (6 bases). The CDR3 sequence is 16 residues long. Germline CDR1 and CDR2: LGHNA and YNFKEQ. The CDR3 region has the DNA TGTACCAGCAGCCAAGATGGGGGGAGGACCTACATTGAGCAGTTCTTC. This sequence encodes CTSSQDGGRTYIEQFF.

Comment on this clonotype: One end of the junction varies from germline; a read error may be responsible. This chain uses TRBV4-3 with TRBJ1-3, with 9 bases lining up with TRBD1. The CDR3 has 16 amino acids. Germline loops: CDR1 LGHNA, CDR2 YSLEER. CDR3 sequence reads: CASIQAATGGGSTIYF. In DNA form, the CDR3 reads TGCGCCAGCATCCAAGCCGCGACAGGGGGTGGAAGCACCATATATTTT.

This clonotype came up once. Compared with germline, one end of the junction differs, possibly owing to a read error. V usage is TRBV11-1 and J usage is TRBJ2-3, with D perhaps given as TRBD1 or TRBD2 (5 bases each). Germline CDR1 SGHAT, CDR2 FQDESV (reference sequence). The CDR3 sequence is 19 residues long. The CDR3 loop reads CASSSGGSSDGARTDTQFF. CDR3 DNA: TGTGCCAGCAGCTCTGGGGGAAGCTCTGATGGAGCCCGTACAGATACGCAGTTTTTT. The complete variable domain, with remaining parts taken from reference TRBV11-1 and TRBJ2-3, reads EAEVAQSPRYKITEKSQAVAFWCDPISGHATLYWYRQILGQGPELLVQFQDESVVDDSQLPKDRFSAERLKGVDSTLKIQPAELGDSAMYLCASSSGGSSDGARTDTQFFGPGTRLTVL.

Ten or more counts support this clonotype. CDR3 region: CASSLSLATGELFF. In DNA, the CDR3 is TGTGCCAGCAGCTTGTCTCTAGCGACCGGGGAGCTGTTTTTT. The J gene is TRBJ2-2, the V gene TRBV7-3, with a weak D call TRBD2 (6 bases). Germline CDR1 and CDR2: SGHTA and FQGTGA. The CDR3 has 14 residues. V was trimmed by 3 bases and J by 5 bases, leaving 10 bases between them. Variable domain in full (rest from reference TRBV7-3 and TRBJ2-2): GAGVSQTPSNKVTEKGKYVELRCDPISGHTALYWYRQSLGQGPEFLIYFQGTGAADDSGLPNDRFFAVRPEGSVSTLKIQRTERGDSAVYLCASSLSLATGELFFGEGSRLTVL.

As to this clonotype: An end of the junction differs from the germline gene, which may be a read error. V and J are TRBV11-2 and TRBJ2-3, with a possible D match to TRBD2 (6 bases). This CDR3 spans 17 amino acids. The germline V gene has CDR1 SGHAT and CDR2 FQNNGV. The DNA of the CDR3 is TGTGCTAGCAGCTTAGATCCGGGGGAGATTAGCACAGATACGCAATATTTT. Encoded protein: CASSLDPGEISTDTQYF.

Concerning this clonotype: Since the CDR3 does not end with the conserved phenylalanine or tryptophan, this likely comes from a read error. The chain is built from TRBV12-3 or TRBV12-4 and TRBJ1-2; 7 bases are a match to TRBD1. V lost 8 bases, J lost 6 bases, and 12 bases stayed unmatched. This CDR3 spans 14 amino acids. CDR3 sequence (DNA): TGTGCCAGCTCACGGAAAGGGGGCTATGATGGCTACACCCTC. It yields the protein CASSRKGGYDGYTL.

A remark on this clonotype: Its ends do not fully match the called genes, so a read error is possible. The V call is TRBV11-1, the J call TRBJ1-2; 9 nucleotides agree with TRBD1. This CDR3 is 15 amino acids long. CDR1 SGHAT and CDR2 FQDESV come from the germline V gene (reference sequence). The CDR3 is CAGSPGQGQSLGYTF. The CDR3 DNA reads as TGTGCCGGCAGCCCGGGACAGGGTCAGAGCTTAGGCTACACCTTC.

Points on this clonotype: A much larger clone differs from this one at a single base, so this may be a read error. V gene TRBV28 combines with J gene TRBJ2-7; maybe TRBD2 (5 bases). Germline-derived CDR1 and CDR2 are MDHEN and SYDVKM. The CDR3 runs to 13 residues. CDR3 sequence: CAGSGTRPREQYF. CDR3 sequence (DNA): TGTGCCGGCAGCGGTACTAGGCCACGCGAGCAGTACTTC. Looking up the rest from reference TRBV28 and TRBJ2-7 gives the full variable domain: DVKVTQSSRYLVKRTGEKVFLECVQDMDHENMFWYRQDPGLGLRLIYFSYDVKMKEKGDIPEGYSVSREKKERFSLILESASTNQTSMYLCAGSGTRPREQYFGPGTRLTVT.

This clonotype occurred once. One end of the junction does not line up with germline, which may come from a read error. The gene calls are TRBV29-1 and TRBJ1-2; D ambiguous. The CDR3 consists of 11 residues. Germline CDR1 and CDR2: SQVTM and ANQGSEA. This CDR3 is CSFRDLNGYIF. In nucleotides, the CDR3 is TGCAGCTTCCGTGACCTGAATGGCTACATCTTC.

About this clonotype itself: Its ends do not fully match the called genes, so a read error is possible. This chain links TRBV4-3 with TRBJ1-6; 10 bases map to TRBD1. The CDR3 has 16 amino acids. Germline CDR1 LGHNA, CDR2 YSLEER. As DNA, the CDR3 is TGTGTCAGTAGCTCCTGGGACAGGGGAAGGAATTCACCCCTCCACTTT. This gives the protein CVSSSWDRGRNSPLHF.

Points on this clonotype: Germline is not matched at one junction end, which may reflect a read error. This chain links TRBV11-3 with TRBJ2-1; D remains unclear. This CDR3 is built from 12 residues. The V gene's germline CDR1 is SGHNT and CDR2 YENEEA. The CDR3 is CDSSLNANVQLF. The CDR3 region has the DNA TGTGACAGCAGCTTAAATGCCAATGTGCAGTTATTC.

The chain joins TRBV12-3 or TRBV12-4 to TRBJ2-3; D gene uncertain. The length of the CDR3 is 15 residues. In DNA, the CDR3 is TGTGCGAGGAGCCGCGACCAGTCCTTCACTGATACGCAGTATTTT. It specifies CARSRDQSFTDTQYF.

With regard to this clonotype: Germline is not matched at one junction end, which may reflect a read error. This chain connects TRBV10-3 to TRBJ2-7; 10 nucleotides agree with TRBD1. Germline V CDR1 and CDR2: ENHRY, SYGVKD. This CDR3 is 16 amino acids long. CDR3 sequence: CAIGESRTGGLYERYF. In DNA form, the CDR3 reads TGTGCCATCGGTGAGTCTAGGACAGGGGGGCTCTACGAGCGGTACTTC.

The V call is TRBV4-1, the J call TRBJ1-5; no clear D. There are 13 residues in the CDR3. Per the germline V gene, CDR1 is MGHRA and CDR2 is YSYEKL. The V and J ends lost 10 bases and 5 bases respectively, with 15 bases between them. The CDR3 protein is CANSFVLDQPQHF. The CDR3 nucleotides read TGCGCCAACAGTTTTGTTCTCGATCAGCCCCAGCATTTT.

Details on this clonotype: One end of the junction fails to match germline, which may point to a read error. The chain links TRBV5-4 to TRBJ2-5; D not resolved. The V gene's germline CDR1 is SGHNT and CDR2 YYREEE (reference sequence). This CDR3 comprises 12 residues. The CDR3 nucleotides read TGTGCCAGTAGTACGGACCAAGGGACCCAGTACTTC. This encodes CASSTDQGTQYF.

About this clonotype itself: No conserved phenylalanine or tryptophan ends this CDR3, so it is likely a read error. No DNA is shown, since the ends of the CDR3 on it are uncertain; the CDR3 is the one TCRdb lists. CDR3 sequence: CASTPPERGGYNEQSS. This rearrangement joins TRBV28 to TRBJ2-1; TRBD2, the table's D call, lacks a check against the DNA. The CDR3 is 16 residues long, ends included. The germline V gene encodes CDR1 MDHEN and CDR2 SYDVKM.

CDR3 sequence (DNA): TGTGCCGACAGCTCAATCAGCAATCAGCCCCAGCATTTT. Translated: CADSSISNQPQHF. The chain joins TRBV5-5 to TRBJ1-5; possibly TRBD1 for D (5 bases). The length of the CDR3 is 13 residues. Germline CDR1 reads SGHKS; CDR2 reads YYEKEE (reference sequence). Trimming removed 10 bases from V and 1 base from J, with 12 bases in between.

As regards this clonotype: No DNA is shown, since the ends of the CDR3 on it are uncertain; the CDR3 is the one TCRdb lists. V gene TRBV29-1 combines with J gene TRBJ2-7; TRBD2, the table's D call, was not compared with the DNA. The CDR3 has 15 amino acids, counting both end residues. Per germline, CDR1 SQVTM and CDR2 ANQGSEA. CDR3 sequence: CSVVAPGTSSYEHYF.

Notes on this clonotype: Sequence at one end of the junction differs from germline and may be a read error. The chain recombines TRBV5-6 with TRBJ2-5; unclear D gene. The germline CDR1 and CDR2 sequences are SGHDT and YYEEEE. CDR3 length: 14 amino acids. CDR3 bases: TGTACCAGCAGTTTGGAAGCTAGCCAAGAGACCCAGTACTTC. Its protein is CTSSLEASQETQYF.